Sequencing of this TCR beta chain was carried out in a study of response to subunit inactivated influenza vaccine (dated by TCRdb to between 2017 and 2018). Regarding the complete study: The study used deep quantitative T cell receptor repertoire profiling to track responses to a trivalent subunit inactivated influenza vaccine.

Cut back by 6 bases and 1 base, the V and J ends lie 13 bases apart. Spanning cysteine to phenylalanine, the CDR3 consists of 15 amino acids. Here the CDR3 DNA is all that survives: 45 bases in frame from base 1. The method was RT-PCR. The reads were generated on an Illumina HiSeq 2500. TCRdb reprocessing: public reads trimmed at Q25 with fastp, clones called with MiXCR, in-frame beta chains kept. A single entry per CDR3 protein holds the most common genes and DNA from its merged rows. This sample holds about 780,000 distinct CDR3 sequences; around 20% were observed only once. Roughly 11% of the sample goes to the ten largest clones. Here is what the overall study found, with its caveats: The authors proposed that each seasonal influenza vaccination may bring in only a limited number of new T cells.

About this clonotype: The antigen it binds to is not known. No quality values exist for individual bases; no much larger clone is one base distant.

The chain joins TRBV12-3 or TRBV12-4 to TRBJ1-5; the D gene is unclear. The TCR was taken from a man aged 50-59 years who received an inactivated influenza vaccine. Donor details come from another sample of the same person, matched by shared clones. The specimen was PBMCs from blood, collected more than 4 days after vaccination. The CDR3 region: CASSNEGLSNQPQHF. The nucleotide sequence is TGTGCCAGCAGCAATGAGGGTCTGAGCAATCAGCCCCAGCATTTT.